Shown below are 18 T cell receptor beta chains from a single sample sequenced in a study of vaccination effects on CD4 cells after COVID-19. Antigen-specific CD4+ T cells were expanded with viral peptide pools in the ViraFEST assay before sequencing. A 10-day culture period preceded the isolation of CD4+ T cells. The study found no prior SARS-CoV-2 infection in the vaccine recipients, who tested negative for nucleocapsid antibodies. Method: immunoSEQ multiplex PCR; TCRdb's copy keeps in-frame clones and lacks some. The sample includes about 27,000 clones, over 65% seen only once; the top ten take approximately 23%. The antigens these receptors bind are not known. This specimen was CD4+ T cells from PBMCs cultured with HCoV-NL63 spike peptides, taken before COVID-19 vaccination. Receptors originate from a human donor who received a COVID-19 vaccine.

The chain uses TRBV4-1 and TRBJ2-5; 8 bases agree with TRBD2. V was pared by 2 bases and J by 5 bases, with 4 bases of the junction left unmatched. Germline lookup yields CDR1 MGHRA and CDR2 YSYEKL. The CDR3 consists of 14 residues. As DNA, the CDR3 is TGCGCCAGCAGCCAAACGGGACTAGGGGAGACCCAGTACTTC. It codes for CASSQTGLGETQYF.

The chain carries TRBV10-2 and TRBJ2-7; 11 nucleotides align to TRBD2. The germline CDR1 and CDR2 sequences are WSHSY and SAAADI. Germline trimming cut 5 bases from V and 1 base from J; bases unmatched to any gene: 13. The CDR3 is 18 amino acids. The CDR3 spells CASSHSPYSGGASYEQYF. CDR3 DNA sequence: TGCGCCAGCAGTCACTCCCCCTATAGCGGGGGGGCGTCCTACGAGCAGTACTTC.

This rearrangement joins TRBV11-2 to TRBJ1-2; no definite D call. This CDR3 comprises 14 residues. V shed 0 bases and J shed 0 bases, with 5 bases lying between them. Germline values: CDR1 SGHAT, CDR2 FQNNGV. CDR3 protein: CASSLDPANYGYTF. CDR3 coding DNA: TGTGCCAGCAGCTTAGATCCGGCTAACTATGGCTACACCTTC.

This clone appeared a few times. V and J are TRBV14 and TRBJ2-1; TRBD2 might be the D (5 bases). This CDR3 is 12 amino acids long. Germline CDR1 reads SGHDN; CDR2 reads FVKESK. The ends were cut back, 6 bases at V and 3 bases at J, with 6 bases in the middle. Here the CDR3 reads CASRRDYNEQFF. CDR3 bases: TGTGCCAGCAGACGGGACTACAATGAGCAGTTCTTC.

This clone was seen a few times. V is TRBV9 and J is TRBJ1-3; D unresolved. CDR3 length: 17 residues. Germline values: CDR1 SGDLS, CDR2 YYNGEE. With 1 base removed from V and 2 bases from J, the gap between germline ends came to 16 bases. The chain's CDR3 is CASSVRGFGRAGNTIYF. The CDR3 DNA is TGTGCCAGCAGCGTACGAGGGTTCGGAAGGGCTGGAAACACCATATATTTT.

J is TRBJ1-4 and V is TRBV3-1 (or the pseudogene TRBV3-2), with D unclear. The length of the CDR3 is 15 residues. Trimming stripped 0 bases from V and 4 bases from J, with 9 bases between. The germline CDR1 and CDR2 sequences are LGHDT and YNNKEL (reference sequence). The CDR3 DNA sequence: TGTGCCAGCAGCCAAGATCCGGGTGTTAATGAAAAACTGTTTTTT. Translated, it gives CASSQDPGVNEKLFF.

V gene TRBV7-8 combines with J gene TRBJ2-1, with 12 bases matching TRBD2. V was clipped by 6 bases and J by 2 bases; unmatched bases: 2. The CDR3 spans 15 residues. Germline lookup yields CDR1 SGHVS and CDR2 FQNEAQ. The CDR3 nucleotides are TGTGCCAGCAGACGACTAGCGGGGGCCTACAATGAGCAGTTCTTC. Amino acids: CASRRLAGAYNEQFF. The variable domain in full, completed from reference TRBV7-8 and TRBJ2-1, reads GAGVSQSPRYKVAKRGQDVALRCDPISGHVSLFWYQQALGQGPEFLTYFQNEAQLDKSGLPSDRFFAERPEGSVSTLKIQRTQQEDSAVYLCASRRLAGAYNEQFFGPGTRLTVL.

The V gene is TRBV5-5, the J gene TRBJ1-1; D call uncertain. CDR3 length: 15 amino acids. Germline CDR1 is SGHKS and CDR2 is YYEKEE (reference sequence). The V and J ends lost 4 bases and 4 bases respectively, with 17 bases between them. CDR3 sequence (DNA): TGTGCCAGCAGCCCCTGGCAATCCGCGGGCACTGAAGCTTTCTTT. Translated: CASSPWQSAGTEAFF.

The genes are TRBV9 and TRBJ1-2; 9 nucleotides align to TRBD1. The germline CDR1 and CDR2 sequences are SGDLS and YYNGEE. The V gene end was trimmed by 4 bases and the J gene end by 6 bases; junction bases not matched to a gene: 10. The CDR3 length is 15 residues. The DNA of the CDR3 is TGTGCCAGCAGCCCGGGACAGGGACTTCTAGATGGCTACACCTTC. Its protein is CASSPGQGLLDGYTF.

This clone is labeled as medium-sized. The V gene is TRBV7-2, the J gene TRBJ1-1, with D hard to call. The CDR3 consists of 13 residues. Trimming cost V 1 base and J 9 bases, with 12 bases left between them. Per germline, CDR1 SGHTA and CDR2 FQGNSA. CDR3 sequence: CASSLEQNQQAFF. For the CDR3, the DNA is TGTGCCAGCAGCTTAGAACAGAATCAACAAGCTTTCTTT.

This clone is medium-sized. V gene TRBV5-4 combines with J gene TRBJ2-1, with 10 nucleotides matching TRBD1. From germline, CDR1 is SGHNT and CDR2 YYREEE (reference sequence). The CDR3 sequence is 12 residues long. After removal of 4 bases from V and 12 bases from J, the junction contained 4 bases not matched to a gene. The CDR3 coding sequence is TGTGCCAGCAGCCGGACAGGGGGACGGCAGTTCTTC. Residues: CASSRTGGRQFF.

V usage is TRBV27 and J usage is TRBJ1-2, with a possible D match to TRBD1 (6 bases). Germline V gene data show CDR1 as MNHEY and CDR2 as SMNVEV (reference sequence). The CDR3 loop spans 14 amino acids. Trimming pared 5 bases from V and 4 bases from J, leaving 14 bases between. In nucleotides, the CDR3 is TGTGCCAGCAGTCCTATGGACAGCTTCTATGGCTACACCTTC. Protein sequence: CASSPMDSFYGYTF.

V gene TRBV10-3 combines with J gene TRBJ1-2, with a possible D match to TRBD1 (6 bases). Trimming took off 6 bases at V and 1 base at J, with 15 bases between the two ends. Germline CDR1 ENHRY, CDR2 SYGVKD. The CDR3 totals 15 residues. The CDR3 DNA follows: TGTGCCATCAGCCCACAGGGAGCGGATAACTATGGCTACACCTTC. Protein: CAISPQGADNYGYTF.

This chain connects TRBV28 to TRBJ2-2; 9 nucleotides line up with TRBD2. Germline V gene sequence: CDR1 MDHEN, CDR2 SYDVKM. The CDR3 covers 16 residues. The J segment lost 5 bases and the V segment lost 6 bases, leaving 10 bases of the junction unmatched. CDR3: CASRLRSSGETGELFF. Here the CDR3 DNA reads TGTGCCAGCAGACTGAGGTCTAGCGGGGAGACCGGGGAGCTGTTTTTT.

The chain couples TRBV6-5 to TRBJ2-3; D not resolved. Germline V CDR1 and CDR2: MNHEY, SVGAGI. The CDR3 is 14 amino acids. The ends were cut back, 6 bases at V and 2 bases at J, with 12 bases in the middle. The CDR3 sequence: CASSSRGHTDTQYF. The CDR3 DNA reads TGTGCCAGCAGCTCTCGCGGTCACACAGATACGCAGTATTTT.

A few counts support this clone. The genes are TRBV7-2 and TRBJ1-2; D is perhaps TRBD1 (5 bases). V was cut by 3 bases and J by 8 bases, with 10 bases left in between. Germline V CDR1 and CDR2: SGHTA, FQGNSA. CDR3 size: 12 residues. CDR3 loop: CASSFREGGYTF. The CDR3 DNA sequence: TGTGCCAGCAGCTTCAGGGAGGGAGGCTACACCTTC.

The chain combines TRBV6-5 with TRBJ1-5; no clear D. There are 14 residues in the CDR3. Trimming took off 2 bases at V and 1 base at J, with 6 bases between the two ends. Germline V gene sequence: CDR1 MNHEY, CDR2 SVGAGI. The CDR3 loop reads CASSYESSNQPQHF. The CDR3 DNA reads TGTGCCAGCAGTTACGAATCCAGCAATCAGCCCCAGCATTTT.

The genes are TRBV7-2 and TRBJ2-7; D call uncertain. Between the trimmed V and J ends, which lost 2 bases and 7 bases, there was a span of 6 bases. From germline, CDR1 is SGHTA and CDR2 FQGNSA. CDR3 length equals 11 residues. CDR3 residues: CASSLMGEQYF. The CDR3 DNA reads TGTGCCAGCAGCTTAATGGGGGAGCAGTACTTC.